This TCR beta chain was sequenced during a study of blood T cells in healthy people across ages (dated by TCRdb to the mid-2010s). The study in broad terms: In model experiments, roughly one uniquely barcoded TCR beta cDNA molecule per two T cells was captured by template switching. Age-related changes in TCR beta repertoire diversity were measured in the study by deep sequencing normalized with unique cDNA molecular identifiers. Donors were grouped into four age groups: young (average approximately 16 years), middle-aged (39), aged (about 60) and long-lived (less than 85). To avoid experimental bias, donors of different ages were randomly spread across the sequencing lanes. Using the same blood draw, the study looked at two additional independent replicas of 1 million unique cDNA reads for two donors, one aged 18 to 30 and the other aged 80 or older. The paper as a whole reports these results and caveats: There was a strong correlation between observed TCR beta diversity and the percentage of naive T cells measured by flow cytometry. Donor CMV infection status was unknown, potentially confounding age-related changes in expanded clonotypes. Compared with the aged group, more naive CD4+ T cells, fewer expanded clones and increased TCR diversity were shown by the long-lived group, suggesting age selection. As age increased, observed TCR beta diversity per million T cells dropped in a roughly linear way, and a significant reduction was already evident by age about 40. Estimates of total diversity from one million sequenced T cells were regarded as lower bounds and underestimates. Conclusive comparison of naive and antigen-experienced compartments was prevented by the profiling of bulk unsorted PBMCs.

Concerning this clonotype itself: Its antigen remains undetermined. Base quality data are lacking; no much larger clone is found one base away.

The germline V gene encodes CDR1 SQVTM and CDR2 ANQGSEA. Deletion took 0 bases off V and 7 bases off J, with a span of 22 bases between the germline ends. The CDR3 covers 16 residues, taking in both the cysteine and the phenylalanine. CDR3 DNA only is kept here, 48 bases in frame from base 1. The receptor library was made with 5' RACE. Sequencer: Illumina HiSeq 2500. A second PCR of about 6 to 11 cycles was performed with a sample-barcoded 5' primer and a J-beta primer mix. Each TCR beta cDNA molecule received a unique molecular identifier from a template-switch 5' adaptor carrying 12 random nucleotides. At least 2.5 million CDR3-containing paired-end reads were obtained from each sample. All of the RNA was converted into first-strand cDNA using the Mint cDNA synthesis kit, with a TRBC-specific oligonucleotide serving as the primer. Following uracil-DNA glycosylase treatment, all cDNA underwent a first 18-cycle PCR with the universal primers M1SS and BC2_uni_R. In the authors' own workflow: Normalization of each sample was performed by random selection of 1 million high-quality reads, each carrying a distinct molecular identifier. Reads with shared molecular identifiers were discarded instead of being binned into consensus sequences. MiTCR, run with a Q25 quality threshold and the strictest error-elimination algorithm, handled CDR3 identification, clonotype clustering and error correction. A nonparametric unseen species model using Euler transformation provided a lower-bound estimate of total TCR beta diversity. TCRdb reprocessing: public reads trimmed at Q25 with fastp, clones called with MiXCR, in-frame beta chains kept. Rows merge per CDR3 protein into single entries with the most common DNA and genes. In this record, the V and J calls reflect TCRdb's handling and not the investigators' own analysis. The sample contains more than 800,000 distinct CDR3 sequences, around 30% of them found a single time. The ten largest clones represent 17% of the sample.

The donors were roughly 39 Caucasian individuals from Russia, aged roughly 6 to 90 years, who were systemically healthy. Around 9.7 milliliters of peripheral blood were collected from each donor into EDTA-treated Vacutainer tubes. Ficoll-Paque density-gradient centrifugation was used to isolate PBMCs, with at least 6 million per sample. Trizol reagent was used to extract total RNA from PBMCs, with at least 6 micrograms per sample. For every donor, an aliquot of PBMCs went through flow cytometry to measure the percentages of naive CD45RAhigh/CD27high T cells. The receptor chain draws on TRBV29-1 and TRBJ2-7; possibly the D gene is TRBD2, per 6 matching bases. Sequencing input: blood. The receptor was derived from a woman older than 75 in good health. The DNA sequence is TGCAGCGTTGAAGATACCGGGACGGGGAGGAGAGAGGAGCAGTACTTC. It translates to CSVEDTGTGRREEQYF.